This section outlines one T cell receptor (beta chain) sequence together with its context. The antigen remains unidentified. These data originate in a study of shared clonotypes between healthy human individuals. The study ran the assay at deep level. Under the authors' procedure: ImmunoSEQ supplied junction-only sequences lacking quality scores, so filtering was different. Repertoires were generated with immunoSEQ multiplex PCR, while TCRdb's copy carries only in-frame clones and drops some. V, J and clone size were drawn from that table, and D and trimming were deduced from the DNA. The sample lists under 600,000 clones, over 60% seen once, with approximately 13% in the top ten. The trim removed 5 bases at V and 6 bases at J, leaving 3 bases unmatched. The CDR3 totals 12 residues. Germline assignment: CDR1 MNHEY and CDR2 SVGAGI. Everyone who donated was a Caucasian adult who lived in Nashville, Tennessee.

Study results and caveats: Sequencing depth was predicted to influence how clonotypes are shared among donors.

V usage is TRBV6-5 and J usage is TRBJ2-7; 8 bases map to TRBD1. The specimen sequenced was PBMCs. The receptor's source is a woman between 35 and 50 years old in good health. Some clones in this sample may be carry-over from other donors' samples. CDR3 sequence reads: CASSPTGGEQYF. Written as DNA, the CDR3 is TGTGCCAGCAGTCCCACAGGGGGCGAGCAGTACTTC.